This is a list of T cell receptor beta chains from one sample in a study of Ad26.COV2.S vaccination and SARS-CoV-2 variants. Clones were read by immunoSEQ multiplex PCR, and TCRdb kept only the in-frame ones, dropping some. The sample has roughly 510,000 clones; 87% are singletons. The source material was peripheral blood, sampled in a trial of Ad26.COV2.S vaccine versus placebo. The source of these receptors is a person aged 18-60 years who received the Ad26.COV2.S COVID-19 vaccine or a placebo. Each CDR3 is given without its conserved first and last residue. The order of the fields is CDR3 length, J gene, V gene, D gene, clone size, CDR3 protein. The D gene is left open where the match is weak. Expanded clones are given a class, and other clones once, few, many or no size at all.

CDR3 length: 13; J gene: TRBJ1-1; V gene: TRBV5-1; D gene: -; clone size: -; CDR3 protein: ASSLVPGERVEAF
CDR3 length: 13; J gene: TRBJ2-7; V gene: TRBV4-2; D gene: -; clone size: -; CDR3 protein: ASSLEAGRDSEQY
CDR3 length: 11; J gene: TRBJ1-6; V gene: TRBV28; D gene: -; clone size: -; CDR3 protein: ATDAPGPSPLH
CDR3 length: 10; J gene: TRBJ1-2; V gene: TRBV29-1; D gene: -; clone size: -; CDR3 protein: SVSKGRYGYT
CDR3 length: 12; J gene: TRBJ2-5; V gene: TRBV27; D gene: -; clone size: -; CDR3 protein: ASAGRALQETQY
CDR3 length: 12; J gene: TRBJ1-1; V gene: TRBV28; D gene: -; clone size: -; CDR3 protein: ASTPTGGITEAF
CDR3 length: 13; J gene: TRBJ1-1; V gene: TRBV2; D gene: -; clone size: -; CDR3 protein: ASSGAGTGIIGGF
CDR3 length: 12; J gene: TRBJ2-2; V gene: TRBV2; D gene: -; clone size: many; CDR3 protein: ASSVLGNTGELF
CDR3 length: 13; J gene: TRBJ2-5; V gene: TRBV28; D gene: TRBD2; clone size: -; CDR3 protein: ASSLLAGGVETQY
CDR3 length: 16; J gene: TRBJ2-1; V gene: TRBV18; D gene: TRBD2; clone size: -; CDR3 protein: ASSEYDLAGGNYNEQF
CDR3 length: 14; J gene: TRBJ2-5; V gene: TRBV7-3; D gene: TRBD1; clone size: -; CDR3 protein: ASSRRGQGVGETQY
CDR3 length: 12; J gene: TRBJ1-5; V gene: TRBV6-2/TRBV6-3; D gene: -; clone size: -; CDR3 protein: ASSEGGRIQPQH
CDR3 length: 14; J gene: TRBJ2-2; V gene: TRBV24-1; D gene: -; clone size: -; CDR3 protein: ATSDFGNANTGELF
CDR3 length: 13; J gene: TRBJ1-1; V gene: TRBV5-6; D gene: -; clone size: once; CDR3 protein: ASSLPTALNTEAF
CDR3 length: 12; J gene: TRBJ2-7; V gene: TRBV27; D gene: -; clone size: few; CDR3 protein: ASSLTPWDPQGY
CDR3 length: 13; J gene: TRBJ2-5; V gene: TRBV7-6; D gene: -; clone size: -; CDR3 protein: ASSLDPGSEETQY
CDR3 length: 17; J gene: TRBJ2-5; V gene: TRBV4-1; D gene: TRBD1; clone size: -; CDR3 protein: ASSQGSRDRDRDQETQY
CDR3 length: 13; J gene: TRBJ1-2; V gene: TRBV14; D gene: -; clone size: -; CDR3 protein: ASSATGTGAYGYT
CDR3 length: 12; J gene: TRBJ2-7; V gene: TRBV19; D gene: TRBD1; clone size: -; CDR3 protein: ASSTRTGLYEQY
CDR3 length: 10; J gene: TRBJ2-2; V gene: TRBV5-1; D gene: -; clone size: -; CDR3 protein: ASSLISGELF
CDR3 length: 13; J gene: TRBJ2-6; V gene: TRBV5-6; D gene: -; clone size: -; CDR3 protein: ASSLLGPGANVLT
CDR3 length: 16; J gene: TRBJ2-2; V gene: TRBV13; D gene: -; clone size: -; CDR3 protein: ASSYRWQGGANTGELF
CDR3 length: 13; J gene: TRBJ2-7; V gene: TRBV6-5; D gene: TRBD1; clone size: -; CDR3 protein: ASTPPGGPVYEQY
CDR3 length: 9; J gene: TRBJ2-4; V gene: TRBV6-5; D gene: -; clone size: -; CDR3 protein: AAIRGTAQY
CDR3 length: 12; J gene: TRBJ1-2; V gene: TRBV27; D gene: TRBD1; clone size: -; CDR3 protein: ASSLRDSSYGYT
CDR3 length: 13; J gene: TRBJ2-6; V gene: TRBV18; D gene: -; clone size: -; CDR3 protein: ASSEQDSGANVLT
CDR3 length: 12; J gene: TRBJ1-5; V gene: TRBV19; D gene: -; clone size: -; CDR3 protein: ASSPRWSNQPQH
CDR3 length: 12; J gene: TRBJ2-3; V gene: TRBV5-1; D gene: -; clone size: -; CDR3 protein: ASSLGRTTDTQY
CDR3 length: 12; J gene: TRBJ1-2; V gene: TRBV28; D gene: -; clone size: once; CDR3 protein: ASTPGPRRYGYT
CDR3 length: 14; J gene: TRBJ1-5; V gene: TRBV30; D gene: -; clone size: -; CDR3 protein: AWNRITKTGHQPQH
CDR3 length: 14; J gene: TRBJ2-5; V gene: TRBV6-5; D gene: -; clone size: -; CDR3 protein: ASSYSIRDMQETQY
CDR3 length: 9; J gene: TRBJ2-5; V gene: TRBV2; D gene: -; clone size: -; CDR3 protein: ASSEVETQY
CDR3 length: 9; J gene: TRBJ2-7; V gene: TRBV30; D gene: -; clone size: -; CDR3 protein: AWSYSYEQY
CDR3 length: 11; J gene: TRBJ1-2; V gene: TRBV27; D gene: -; clone size: -; CDR3 protein: ASADTGGYGYT
CDR3 length: 14; J gene: TRBJ2-5; V gene: TRBV7-2; D gene: TRBD2; clone size: -; CDR3 protein: ASSSIAGGVGETQY
CDR3 length: 14; J gene: TRBJ1-2; V gene: TRBV5-6; D gene: TRBD1; clone size: -; CDR3 protein: ASSRPWTGTNYGYT
CDR3 length: 14; J gene: TRBJ1-6; V gene: TRBV7-2; D gene: -; clone size: -; CDR3 protein: ASSLYRQAGNSPLH
CDR3 length: 12; J gene: TRBJ2-5; V gene: TRBV25-1; D gene: -; clone size: -; CDR3 protein: ASSSRQYQETQY
CDR3 length: 11; J gene: TRBJ1-1; V gene: TRBV6-5; D gene: -; clone size: -; CDR3 protein: ASSYLMNTEAF
CDR3 length: 15; J gene: TRBJ1-1; V gene: TRBV5-1; D gene: -; clone size: -; CDR3 protein: ASSLFGIGSSNTEAF
CDR3 length: 12; J gene: TRBJ2-7; V gene: TRBV30; D gene: TRBD1; clone size: -; CDR3 protein: AWDRDRVSYEQY
CDR3 length: 13; J gene: TRBJ2-7; V gene: TRBV27; D gene: TRBD2; clone size: -; CDR3 protein: ASSSGGQGRFEQY
CDR3 length: 12; J gene: TRBJ2-5; V gene: TRBV6-6; D gene: TRBD1; clone size: -; CDR3 protein: ASSYSTGLETQY